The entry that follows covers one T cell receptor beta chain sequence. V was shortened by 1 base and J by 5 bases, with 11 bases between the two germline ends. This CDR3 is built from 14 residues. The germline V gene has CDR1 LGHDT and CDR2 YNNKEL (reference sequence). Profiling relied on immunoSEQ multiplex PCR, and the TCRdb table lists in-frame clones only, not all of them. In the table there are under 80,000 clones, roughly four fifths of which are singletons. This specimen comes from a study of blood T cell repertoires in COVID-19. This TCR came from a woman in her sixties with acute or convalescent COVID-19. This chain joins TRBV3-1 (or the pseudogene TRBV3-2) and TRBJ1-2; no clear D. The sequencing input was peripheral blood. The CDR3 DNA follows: TGTGCCAGCAGCCAAGGGAGCCTAATATATGGCTACACCTTC. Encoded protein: CASSQGSLIYGYTF.